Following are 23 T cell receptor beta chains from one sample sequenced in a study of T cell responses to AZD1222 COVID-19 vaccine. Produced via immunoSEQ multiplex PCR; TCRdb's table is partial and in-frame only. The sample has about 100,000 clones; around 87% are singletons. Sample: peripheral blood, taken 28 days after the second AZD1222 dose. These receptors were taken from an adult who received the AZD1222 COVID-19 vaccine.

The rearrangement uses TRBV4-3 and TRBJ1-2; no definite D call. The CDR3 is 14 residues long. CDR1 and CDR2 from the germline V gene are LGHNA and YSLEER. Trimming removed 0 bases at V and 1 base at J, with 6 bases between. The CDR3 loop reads CASSQDRSNYGYTF. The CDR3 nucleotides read TGCGCCAGCAGCCAAGATAGGAGTAACTATGGCTACACCTTC.

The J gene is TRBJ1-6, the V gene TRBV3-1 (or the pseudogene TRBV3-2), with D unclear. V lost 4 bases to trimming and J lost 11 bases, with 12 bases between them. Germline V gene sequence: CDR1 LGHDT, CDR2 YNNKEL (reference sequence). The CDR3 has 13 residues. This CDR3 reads CASSPSVEAPLHF. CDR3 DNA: TGTGCCAGCAGCCCAAGTGTCGAAGCACCCCTCCACTTT.

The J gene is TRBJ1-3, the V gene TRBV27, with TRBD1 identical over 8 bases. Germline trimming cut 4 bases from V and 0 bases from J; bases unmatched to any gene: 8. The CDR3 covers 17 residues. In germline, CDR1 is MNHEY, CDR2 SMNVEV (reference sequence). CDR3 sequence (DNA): TGTGCCAGCAGTTCACGACAGGGGCGAAGCTCTGGAAACACCATATATTTT. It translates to CASSSRQGRSSGNTIYF.

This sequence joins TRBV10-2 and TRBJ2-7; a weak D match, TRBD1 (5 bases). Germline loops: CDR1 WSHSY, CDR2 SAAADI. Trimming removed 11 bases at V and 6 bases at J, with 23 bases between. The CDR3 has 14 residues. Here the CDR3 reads CAAASLSGKGEQYF. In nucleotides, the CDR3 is TGCGCCGCAGCAAGTTTGTCAGGGAAGGGCGAGCAGTACTTC.

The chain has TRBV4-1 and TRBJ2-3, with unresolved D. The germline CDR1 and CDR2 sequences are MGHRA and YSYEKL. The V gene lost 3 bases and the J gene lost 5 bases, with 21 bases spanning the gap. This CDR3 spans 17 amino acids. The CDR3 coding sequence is TGCGCCAGCAGCCAGATTCCGACCCCTGGGCTTGTAGATACGCAGTATTTT. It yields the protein CASSQIPTPGLVDTQYF.

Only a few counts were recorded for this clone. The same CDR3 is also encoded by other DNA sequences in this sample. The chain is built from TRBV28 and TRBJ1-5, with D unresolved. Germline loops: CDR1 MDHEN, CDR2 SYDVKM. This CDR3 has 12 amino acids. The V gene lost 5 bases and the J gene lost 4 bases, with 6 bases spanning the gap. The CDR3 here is CASSSLNQPQHF. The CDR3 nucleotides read TGTGCCAGCAGTAGTTTGAATCAGCCCCAGCATTTT.

The CDR3 loop is CSVTGQNNQPQHF. The DNA for the CDR3 is TGCAGCGTAACTGGACAGAACAATCAGCCCCAGCATTTT. The chain uses TRBV29-1 and TRBJ1-5; tentative D call: TRBD1 (6 bases). The CDR3 spans 13 residues. Per the germline V gene, CDR1 is SQVTM and CDR2 is ANQGSEA. Trimming shortened V by 6 bases and J by 3 bases, and 12 bases separated the two germline ends.

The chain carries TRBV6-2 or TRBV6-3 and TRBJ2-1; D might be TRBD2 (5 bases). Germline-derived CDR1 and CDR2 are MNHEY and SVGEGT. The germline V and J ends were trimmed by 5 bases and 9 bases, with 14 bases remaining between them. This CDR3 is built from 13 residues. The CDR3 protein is CASSPDRLREQFF. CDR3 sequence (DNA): TGTGCCAGCAGTCCCGATCGACTACGTGAGCAGTTCTTC.

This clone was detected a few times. The CDR3 protein is CASSQGDFSNQPQHF. The CDR3 DNA sequence: TGTGCCAGCAGCCAAGGGGACTTTAGCAATCAGCCCCAGCATTTT. The chain recombines TRBV3-1 (or the pseudogene TRBV3-2) with TRBJ1-5; perhaps TRBD1 as D (5 bases). V lost 1 base, J lost 0 bases, and 7 bases lay in between. The CDR3 consists of 15 residues. Germline V CDR1 and CDR2: LGHDT, YNNKEL (reference sequence).

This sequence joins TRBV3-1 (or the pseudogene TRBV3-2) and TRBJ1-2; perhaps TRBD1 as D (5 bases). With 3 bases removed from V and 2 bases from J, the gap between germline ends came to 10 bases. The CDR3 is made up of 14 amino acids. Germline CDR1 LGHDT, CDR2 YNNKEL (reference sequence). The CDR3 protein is CASSQGPENYGYTF. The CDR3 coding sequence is TGTGCCAGCAGCCAGGGGCCAGAGAACTATGGCTACACCTTC.

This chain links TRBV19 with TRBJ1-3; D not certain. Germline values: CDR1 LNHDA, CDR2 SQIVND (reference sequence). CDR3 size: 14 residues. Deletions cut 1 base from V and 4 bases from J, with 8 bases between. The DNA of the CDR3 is TGTGCCAGTAGTATAGGACGTGTCGGAAACACCATATATTTT. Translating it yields CASSIGRVGNTIYF.

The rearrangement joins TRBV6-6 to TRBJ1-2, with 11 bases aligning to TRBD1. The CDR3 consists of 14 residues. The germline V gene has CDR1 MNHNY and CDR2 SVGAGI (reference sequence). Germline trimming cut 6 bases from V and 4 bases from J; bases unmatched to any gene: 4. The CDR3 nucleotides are TGTGCCAGCAGCCAGGGACAGGGGGGCTATGGCTACACCTTC. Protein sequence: CASSQGQGGYGYTF.

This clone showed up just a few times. CDR3 protein: CASSQDREFEQFF. CDR3 nucleotide sequence: TGTGCCAGCAGCCAAGATCGTGAGTTTGAGCAGTTCTTC. The rearrangement uses TRBV14 and TRBJ2-1; D remains unclear. The germline CDR1 and CDR2 sequences are SGHDN and FVKESK. This CDR3 has 13 amino acids. Trimming took off 0 bases at V and 9 bases at J, with 9 bases between the two ends.

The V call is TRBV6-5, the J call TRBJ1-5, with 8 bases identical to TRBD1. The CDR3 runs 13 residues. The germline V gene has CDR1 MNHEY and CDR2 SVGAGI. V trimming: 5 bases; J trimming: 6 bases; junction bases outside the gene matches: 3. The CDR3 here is CASSTGGGQPQHF. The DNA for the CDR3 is TGTGCCAGCAGTACAGGGGGTGGTCAGCCCCAGCATTTT.

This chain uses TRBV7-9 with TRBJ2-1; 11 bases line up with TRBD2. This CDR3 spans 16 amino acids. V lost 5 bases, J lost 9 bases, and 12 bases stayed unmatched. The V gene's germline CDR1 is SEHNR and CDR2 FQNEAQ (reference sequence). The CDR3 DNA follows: TGTGCCAGCAGCCCCGATAGCGGGAGGGCCGTTTTTGAGCAGTTCTTC. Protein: CASSPDSGRAVFEQFF.

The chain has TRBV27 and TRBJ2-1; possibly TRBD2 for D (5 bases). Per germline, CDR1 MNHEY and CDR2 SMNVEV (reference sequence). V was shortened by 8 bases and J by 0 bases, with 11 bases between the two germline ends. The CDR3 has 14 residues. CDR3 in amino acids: CASPRGGSYNEQFF. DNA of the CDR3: TGTGCCAGCCCGCGTGGAGGCTCCTACAATGAGCAGTTCTTC.

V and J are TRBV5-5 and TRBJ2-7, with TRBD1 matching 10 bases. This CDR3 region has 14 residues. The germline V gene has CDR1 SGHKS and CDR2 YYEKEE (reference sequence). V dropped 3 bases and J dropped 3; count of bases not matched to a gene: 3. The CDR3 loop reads CASSWTGGDYEQYF. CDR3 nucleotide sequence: TGTGCCAGCAGCTGGACAGGGGGTGACTACGAGCAGTACTTC.

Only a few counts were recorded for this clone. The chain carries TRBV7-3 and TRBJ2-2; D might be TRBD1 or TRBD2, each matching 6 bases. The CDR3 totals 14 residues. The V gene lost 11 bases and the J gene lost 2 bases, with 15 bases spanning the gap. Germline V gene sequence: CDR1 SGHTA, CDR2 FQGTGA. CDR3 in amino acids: CASGAGANTGELFF. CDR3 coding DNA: TGTGCCTCGGGAGCAGGGGCCAACACCGGGGAGCTGTTTTTT.

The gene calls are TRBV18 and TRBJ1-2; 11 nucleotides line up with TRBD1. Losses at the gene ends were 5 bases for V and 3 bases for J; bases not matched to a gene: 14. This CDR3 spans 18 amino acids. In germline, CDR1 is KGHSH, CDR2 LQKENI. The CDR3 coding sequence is TGTGCCAGCTCATCATTAGGACAGGGGGCATCTTTTGACTATGGCTACACCTTC. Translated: CASSSLGQGASFDYGYTF.

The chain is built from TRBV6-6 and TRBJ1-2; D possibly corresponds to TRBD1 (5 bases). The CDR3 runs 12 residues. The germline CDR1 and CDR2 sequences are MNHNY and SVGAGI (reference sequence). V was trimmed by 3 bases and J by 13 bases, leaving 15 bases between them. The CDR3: CASSYPQGSVTF. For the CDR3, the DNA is TGTGCCAGCAGTTATCCCCAGGGTTCTGTCACCTTC.

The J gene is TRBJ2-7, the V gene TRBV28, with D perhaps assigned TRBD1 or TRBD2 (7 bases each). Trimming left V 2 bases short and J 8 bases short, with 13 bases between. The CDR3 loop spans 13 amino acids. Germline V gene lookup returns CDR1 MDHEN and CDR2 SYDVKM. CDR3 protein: CASSLSGRGQQYF. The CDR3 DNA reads TGTGCCAGCAGTTTAAGTGGGAGGGGGCAGCAGTACTTC.

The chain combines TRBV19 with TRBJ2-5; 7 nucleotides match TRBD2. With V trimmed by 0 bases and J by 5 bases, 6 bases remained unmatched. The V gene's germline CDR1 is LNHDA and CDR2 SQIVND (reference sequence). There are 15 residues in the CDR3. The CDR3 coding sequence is TGTGCCAGTAGTATAGATGCTTTGGGAGGGGAGACCCAGTACTTC. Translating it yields CASSIDALGGETQYF.

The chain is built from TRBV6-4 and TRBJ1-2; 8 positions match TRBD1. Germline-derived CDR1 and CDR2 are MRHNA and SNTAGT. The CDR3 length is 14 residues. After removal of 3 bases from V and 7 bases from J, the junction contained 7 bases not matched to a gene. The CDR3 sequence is CASSEGPGGSGYTF. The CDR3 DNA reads TGTGCCAGCAGTGAGGGTCCAGGGGGCTCTGGCTACACCTTC.